The sample holds many counts of the clone carrying this T cell receptor (beta chain). Its antigen remains unidentified. The data were taken from a study of T cells in Graves' hyperthyroidism and ophthalmopathy. Study results and caveats: Ophthalmopathy was identified by the model a median around 6.9 months ahead of onset. Blood held most thyroid clonotypes expanded above 0.001 frequency.

Amplification yielded TCR beta CDR3 regions, with RNA transcripts as the source. A set of HTBI primers served as the primers for a first-round RT-PCR of the TCR CDR3. Using its own MiXCR run on the multiplex PCR reads, TCRdb lists one record per CDR3 protein. The sample lists about 420,000 distinct CDR3 sequences, roughly an eighth occurring once. Diagnostic decisions used clinical symptoms, serum thyroxine and TRAb, thyroid ultrasound and orbital computed tomography. The ends lost 7 bases at V and 7 bases at J; junction bases unmatched: 13. The CDR3 is 15 residues long. The specimen was blood. This receptor was obtained from a woman aged 18-29 years with Graves' hyperthyroidism. The rearrangement links TRBV12-3 or TRBV12-4 to TRBJ2-1, with 7 bases aligning to TRBD2. The CDR3 loop reads CASTLPSGGWNEQFF. CDR3 nucleotides: TGTGCCAGCACTCTTCCTAGCGGCGGATGGAATGAGCAGTTCTTC.